This T cell receptor beta chain was recorded in a study of Graves' ophthalmopathy and Graves' hyperthyroidism. Amplified material comprised TCR beta CDR3 regions derived from RNA transcripts. Second-round multiplex PCR came after a first-round RT-PCR that employed HTBI primers. TCRdb processed the multiplex PCR reads anew with MiXCR; each CDR3 protein has one entry. The top ten clones hold around 3.2% of a sample with just over 400,000 distinct CDR3 sequences, around 20% of them seen once. Hyperthyroidism was classified as stable if no ophthalmopathy occurred within 18 months of follow-up. CDR3 length equals 12 residues. V gave up 5 bases and J gave up 8 bases, with 12 bases separating them. CDR1 KGHSH and CDR2 LQKENI come from the germline V gene. There are many counts of this clonotype.

The rearrangement links TRBV18 to TRBJ1-2, with TRBD1 as a possible D gene (5 bases). Input material: peripheral blood. This TCR was sampled from a woman under 30 with stable Graves' hyperthyroidism. The chain's CDR3 is CASSSQGHGYTF. DNA for the CDR3: TGTGCCAGCTCATCTCAGGGTCACGGCTACACCTTC.